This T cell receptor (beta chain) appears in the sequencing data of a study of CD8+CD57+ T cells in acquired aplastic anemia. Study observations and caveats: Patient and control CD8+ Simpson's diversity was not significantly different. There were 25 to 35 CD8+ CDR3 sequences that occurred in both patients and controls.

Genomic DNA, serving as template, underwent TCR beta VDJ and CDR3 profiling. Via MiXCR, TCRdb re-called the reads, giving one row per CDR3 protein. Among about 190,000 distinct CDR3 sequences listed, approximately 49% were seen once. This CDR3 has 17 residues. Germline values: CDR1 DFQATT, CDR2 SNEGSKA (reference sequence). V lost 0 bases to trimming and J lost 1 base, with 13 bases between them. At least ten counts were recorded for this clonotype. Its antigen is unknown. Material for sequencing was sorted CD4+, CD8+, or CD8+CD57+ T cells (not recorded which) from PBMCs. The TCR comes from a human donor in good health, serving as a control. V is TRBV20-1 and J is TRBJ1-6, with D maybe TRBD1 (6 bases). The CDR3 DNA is TGCAGTGCTAGAGATCGGACAGAAGTGTCCTATAATTCACCCCTCCACTTT. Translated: CSARDRTEVSYNSPLHF.